This T cell receptor (beta chain) was observed in a study of blood T cell repertoires in COVID-19. Study at large: T cells, B-cell-depleted T cells, or PBMCs provided the cDNA or gDNA that served as material.

Source study methods: Estimated nucleated cell counts came from reference gene primer amplification. Using immunoSEQ multiplex PCR, the repertoire was profiled, and TCRdb retains in-frame clones only, with some absent. V and J calls plus clone size are reproduced from that table; the DNA served to infer D and trimming. The sample lists approximately 200,000 clones, roughly 83% occurring once. The CDR3 runs to 15 residues. Germline loops: CDR1 LGHNA, CDR2 YSLEER. Trimming stripped 0 bases from V and 3 bases from J, with 11 bases between. Material for sequencing was peripheral blood. The receptor's source is a woman between 45 and 65 years old with acute or convalescent COVID-19. The chain has TRBV4-3 and TRBJ1-1; D gene uncertain. The DNA of the CDR3 is TGCGCCAGCAGCCAAGAGGTCGGGTGGGACACTGAAGCTTTCTTT. Translation gives CASSQEVGWDTEAFF.